A single sample gave rise to the 24 T cell receptor beta chains below, sequenced in a study of identical twins. TCRdb re-analysed the 5' RACE reads in MiXCR, keeping a single row per CDR3 protein. The sample shows 220,000 or so distinct CDR3 sequences, about 7% of them seen only once. This same sample was also part of a study on yellow fever vaccine responses in identical twins.

Sequencing input: memory (CD45RO+) T cells sorted from blood. The receptors shown here come from a woman aged 18-29 years in good health.

This clonotype showed up just a few times. The genes are TRBV20-1 and TRBJ2-1; D is perhaps TRBD1 (5 bases). Trimming took 6 bases from V and 0 from J, leaving 15 bases between them. Germline lookup yields CDR1 DFQATT and CDR2 SNEGSKA (reference sequence). CDR3 length equals 15 residues. CDR3 residues: CSAADSYSSYNEQFF. The CDR3 DNA follows: TGCAGTGCGGCAGACAGTTACAGCTCCTACAATGAGCAGTTCTTC.

The rearrangement uses TRBV15 and TRBJ2-1; 8 bases line up with TRBD2. Germline CDR1 LNHNV, CDR2 YYDKDF (reference sequence). The CDR3 loop spans 16 amino acids. Germline trimming cut 3 bases from V and 9 bases from J; bases unmatched to any gene: 13. CDR3 coding DNA: TGTGCCACCAGCAGGTCCCGCGGAGCGGGAGAGGGTGAGCAGTTCTTC. Amino acid sequence: CATSRSRGAGEGEQFF.

This rearrangement joins TRBV7-9 to TRBJ2-7; D is unclear. V lost 1 base and J 2 bases, leaving 6 bases between the germline ends. The CDR3 extends over 13 amino acids. The germline gives CDR1 SEHNR, CDR2 FQNEAQ (reference sequence). The CDR3: CASSLGDTYEQYV. The CDR3 DNA reads as TGTGCCAGCAGCTTAGGGGATACCTACGAGCAGTACGTC.

This clonotype was counted at least ten times. This chain links TRBV10-3 with TRBJ2-2; possibly TRBD2 for D (5 bases). CDR1 is ENHRY, CDR2 SYGVKD, per germline. CDR3 length: 15 amino acids. V gave up 2 bases and J gave up 0 bases, with 7 bases separating them. The DNA for the CDR3 is TGTGCCATCAGTGAGACTAGAGCGAACACCGGGGAGCTGTTTTTT. It is translated as CAISETRANTGELFF.

A few counts support this clonotype. The chain carries TRBV12-3 or TRBV12-4 and TRBJ1-2; weak D call: TRBD1 (5 bases). The V end lost 7 bases, the J end lost 6 bases, and 15 bases lay between the germline ends. CDR3 length: 13 residues. The CDR3 DNA follows: TGTGCCAGCACCTGGGGGGGAAAGGATGGCTACACCTTC. It encodes CASTWGGKDGYTF.

The rearrangement joins TRBV14 to TRBJ2-7, with 12 bases lining up with TRBD2. The CDR3 is made up of 16 amino acids. V gave up 3 bases and J gave up 5 bases; unmatched junction bases: 8. Germline lookup yields CDR1 SGHDN and CDR2 FVKESK. In DNA, the CDR3 is TGTGCCAGCAGCCAGGGTTGGCGACTAGCGGGAGACGAGCAGTACTTC. Protein product: CASSQGWRLAGDEQYF.

This clonotype has a count of ten or more. This chain joins TRBV18 and TRBJ1-6; D unresolved. The CDR3 extends over 12 amino acids. Germline V CDR1 and CDR2: KGHSH, LQKENI. V lost 0 bases, J lost 16 bases, and 10 bases lay in between. In DNA form, the CDR3 reads TGTGCCAGCTCACCACCGAGTCGAATACTCCACTTT. Translated, it gives CASSPPSRILHF.

Many counts were recorded for this clonotype. The junction departs from germline at one end; a sequencing error may be responsible. This chain links TRBV6-1 with TRBJ2-3; 13 nucleotides match TRBD2. Per germline, CDR1 MNHNS and CDR2 SASEGT. The CDR3 runs 16 residues. CDR3 amino acids: CASSEGLAGVSDTQYF. Written as DNA, the CDR3 is TGTGCCAGCAGCGAAGGACTAGCGGGGGTTTCAGATACGCAGTATTTT.

The chain couples TRBV5-1 to TRBJ2-3, with 9 bases lining up with TRBD1. The CDR3 is 16 residues long. The germline CDR1 and CDR2 sequences are SGHRS and YFSETQ. V lost 3 bases and J lost 3; bases outside the gene matches: 8. The CDR3 spells CASSSAGQGKTDTQYF. The DNA of the CDR3 is TGCGCCAGCAGCTCGGCTGGACAGGGGAAAACAGATACGCAGTATTTT.

In its sample, this clonotype was seen many times. The chain carries TRBV5-1 and TRBJ2-7; the match to TRBD2 covers 8 bases. V lost 4 bases to trimming and J lost 3 bases; unmatched junction nucleotides: 9. The germline gives CDR1 SGHRS, CDR2 YFSETQ. CDR3 size: 15 residues. CDR3 protein: CASSLGTSGNYEQYF. The CDR3 bases are TGCGCCAGCAGCCTCGGCACTAGCGGAAACTACGAGCAGTACTTC.

The chain has TRBV9 and TRBJ2-3; D call uncertain. V gave up 2 bases and J gave up 0 bases, with 10 bases separating them. The germline V gene has CDR1 SGDLS and CDR2 YYNGEE. The CDR3 is 15 residues long. DNA for the CDR3: TGTGCCAGCAGCGTCGGTACTAAAAGCACAGATACGCAGTATTTT. Translated: CASSVGTKSTDTQYF.

This clonotype was observed a few times. This chain links TRBV12-3 or TRBV12-4 with TRBJ2-1; possible D gene TRBD2, 7 bases. The germline V and J ends were trimmed by 0 bases and 5 bases, with 20 bases remaining between them. This CDR3 is built from 18 residues. The CDR3 loop is CASSLAWGGGGLNNEQFF. The CDR3 DNA reads as TGTGCCAGCAGTTTAGCTTGGGGAGGGGGGGGCCTGAACAATGAGCAGTTCTTC.

This clonotype has a count of ten or more. This rearrangement joins TRBV2 to TRBJ2-7; D is unclear. Germline V CDR1 and CDR2: SNHLY, FYNNEI. V lost 5 bases, J lost 1 base, and 12 bases lay in between. This CDR3 is built from 14 residues. The CDR3 DNA reads as TGTGCCAGCAGTTCAGACTTCCTATCCTACGAGCAGTACTTC. The encoded protein is CASSSDFLSYEQYF.

This clonotype was counted many times. The CDR3 reads CASSGTRLSTDTQYF. CDR3 nucleotides: TGTGCCAGCAGTGGGACTAGACTGAGCACAGATACGCAGTATTTT. J is TRBJ2-3 and V is TRBV2, with 7 bases identical to TRBD2. Losses at the gene ends were 4 bases for V and 0 bases for J; bases not matched to a gene: 4. This CDR3 has 15 residues. Looked up from germline, CDR1 is SNHLY and CDR2 is FYNNEI.

V gene TRBV6-1 combines with J gene TRBJ1-2; D not resolved. The CDR3 sequence is 16 residues long. The V gene lost 3 bases and the J gene lost 4 bases, with 18 bases spanning the gap. Germline V gives CDR1 MNHNS, CDR2 SASEGT. CDR3 in DNA: TGTGCCAGCAGTGAGAGGTCCCCCCGGACGGCCTATGGCTACACCTTC. Protein sequence: CASSERSPRTAYGYTF.

This sequence joins TRBV28 and TRBJ1-1, with 7 bases lining up with TRBD1. Per germline, CDR1 MDHEN and CDR2 SYDVKM. The CDR3 is 15 residues long. Trimming cost V 5 bases and J 3 bases; bases outside gene matches: 9. The CDR3 DNA reads TGTGCCAGCAGTATCCGACAGGGTCGGTACACTGAAGCTTTCTTT. Its translation: CASSIRQGRYTEAFF.

This rearrangement joins TRBV4-2 to TRBJ2-1; TRBD1 is a possible D gene (5 bases). This CDR3 contains 17 residues. Germline loops: CDR1 LGHNA, CDR2 YNFKEQ. V was trimmed by 5 bases and J by 0 bases, leaving 17 bases between them. In DNA, the CDR3 is TGTGCCAGCAGCACAGTTCTAGGGGTTGGCTCCTACAATGAGCAGTTCTTC. Protein sequence: CASSTVLGVGSYNEQFF.

This clonotype was counted a single time. The gene calls are TRBV12-3 or TRBV12-4 and TRBJ2-2; D perhaps matches TRBD1 (6 bases). The V and J ends lost 3 bases and 14 bases respectively, with 13 bases between them. This CDR3 has 12 amino acids. The CDR3 nucleotides read TGTGCCAGCAGTTTTTTTCAGGGGATACTGTTTTTT. Protein product: CASSFFQGILFF.

The rearrangement links TRBV12-3 or TRBV12-4 to TRBJ2-2; TRBD1 or TRBD2 may be the D gene (5 bases each). V was clipped by 0 bases and J by 1 base, with 9 bases between them. The CDR3 length is 16 residues. The CDR3 reads CASSLALGVNTGELFF. The CDR3 nucleotides are TGTGCCAGCAGTTTAGCGCTGGGGGTGAACACCGGGGAGCTGTTTTTT.

This clonotype was detected a few times. The chain recombines TRBV11-2 with TRBJ1-2; D gene unclear. The V gene lost 6 bases and the J gene lost 0 bases, with 17 bases spanning the gap. Looked up from germline, CDR1 is SGHAT and CDR2 is FQNNGV. This CDR3 has 16 residues. CDR3 bases: TGTGCCAGCAGGGGCTGGGGAGGGAGAGCTAACTATGGCTACACCTTC. This gives the protein CASRGWGGRANYGYTF.

The chain uses TRBV10-1 and TRBJ2-1, with 10 bases matching TRBD1. This CDR3 comprises 16 residues. Germline CDR1 and CDR2: WNHNN and SYGVQD (reference sequence). Germline trimming cut 6 bases from V and 6 bases from J; bases unmatched to any gene: 11. The CDR3 coding sequence is TGCGCCAGCAGCGACGGCCGGTGGGACAGGGGCAATGAGCAGTTCTTC. Its protein is CASSDGRWDRGNEQFF.

This clonotype was detected a few times. The chain recombines TRBV5-1 with TRBJ2-7, with 12 bases matching TRBD2. CDR1 is SGHRS and CDR2 is YFSETQ in the germline V gene. V was pared by 4 bases and J by 1 base, with 3 bases of the junction left unmatched. CDR3 length: 15 amino acids. This CDR3 reads CASSKGTSGSYEQYV. The CDR3, as DNA: TGCGCCAGCAGCAAAGGGACTAGCGGGTCCTACGAGCAGTACGTC.

This clonotype showed up many times. The V gene is TRBV7-3, the J gene TRBJ2-1; tentative D call: TRBD2 (6 bases). Germline CDR1 and CDR2: SGHTA and FQGTGA. The CDR3 extends over 15 amino acids. V was pared by 1 base and J by 7 bases, with 14 bases between. CDR3 in DNA: TGTGCCAGCAGCTTAAGTCACGGGAGCGGGAATGAGCAGTTCTTC. Protein product: CASSLSHGSGNEQFF.

The chain uses TRBV6-1 and TRBJ2-2; 7 positions agree with TRBD1. Germline V lookup: CDR1 MNHNS, CDR2 SASEGT. Trimming cost V 6 bases and J 5 bases; bases outside gene matches: 9. CDR3 length: 15 residues. The CDR3 region is CASRKSGGVTGELFF. The CDR3 DNA reads as TGTGCCAGCAGAAAGTCAGGGGGTGTGACCGGGGAGCTGTTTTTT.